Listed here are 2 T cell receptor beta chains from one sample, sequenced in a study of cytomegalovirus exposure and HLA in healthy donors. In the PCR, 60 Vbeta and 13 Jbeta primers were used. Profiling relied on immunoSEQ multiplex PCR, and the TCRdb table lists in-frame clones only, not all of them. Recorded for this sample: about 67,000 clones. The sample taken for sequencing was PBMCs. Receptor source: a woman aged 30 to 39 in good health and CMV-seronegative.

The chain combines TRBV7-2 with TRBJ2-3; 9 positions agree with TRBD1. The germline V gene has CDR1 SGHTA and CDR2 FQGNSA. The CDR3 is 16 residues long. Trimming took 5 bases from V and 5 from J; bases not matched to a gene: 11. CDR3 bases: TGTGCCAGCAGCGCTCCCCGGGACAGGGTAGGAGATACGCAGTATTTT. Protein: CASSAPRDRVGDTQYF.

This chain links TRBV6-5 with TRBJ1-5; TRBD1 agrees at 11 bases. This CDR3 contains 15 residues. The V segment lost 6 bases and the J segment 2 bases; nucleotides outside the gene matches: 3. The germline V gene has CDR1 MNHEY and CDR2 SVGAGI. The CDR3 region has the DNA TGTGCCAGCAGGGGGACAGGGGGTGGCAATCAGCCCCAGCATTTT. This encodes CASRGTGGGNQPQHF.